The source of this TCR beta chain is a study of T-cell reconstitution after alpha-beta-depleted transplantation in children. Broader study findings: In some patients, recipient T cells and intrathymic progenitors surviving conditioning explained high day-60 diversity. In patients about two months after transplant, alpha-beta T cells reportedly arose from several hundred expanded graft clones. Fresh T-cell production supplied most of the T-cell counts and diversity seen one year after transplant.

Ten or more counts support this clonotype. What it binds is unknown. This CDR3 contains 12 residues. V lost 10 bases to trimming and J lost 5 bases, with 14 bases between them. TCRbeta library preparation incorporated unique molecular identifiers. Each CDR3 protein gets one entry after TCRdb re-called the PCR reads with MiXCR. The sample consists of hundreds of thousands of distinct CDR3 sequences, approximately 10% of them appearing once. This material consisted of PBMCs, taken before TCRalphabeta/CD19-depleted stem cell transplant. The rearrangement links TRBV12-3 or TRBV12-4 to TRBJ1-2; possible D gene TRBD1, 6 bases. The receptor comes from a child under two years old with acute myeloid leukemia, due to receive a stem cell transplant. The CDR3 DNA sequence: TGTGCCACCCGGGGGGGCAAGTATGGCTACACCTTC. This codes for CATRGGKYGYTF.